Below, 10 T cell receptor beta chains from the same sample are listed, as sequenced in a study of T cells in Graves' hyperthyroidism and ophthalmopathy. TCR beta CDR3 regions were amplified from RNA. When the TCR CDR3 underwent first-round RT-PCR, the HTBI primer set was used. TCRdb re-called the multiplex PCR reads through MiXCR, storing one row per CDR3 protein. The sample records 300,000 to 400,000 distinct CDR3 sequences, about 20% being singletons. Sequenced input: blood. These receptors all stem from a woman between 45 and 60 years old with Graves' hyperthyroidism.

CDR3 sequence reads: CASSIVAGGARNEQFF. The CDR3 DNA reads as TGCGCCAGCAGCATCGTAGCGGGAGGGGCTCGCAATGAGCAGTTCTTC. V and J are TRBV4-1 and TRBJ2-1; TRBD2 matches at 11 bases. Germline trimming cut 5 bases from V and 6 bases from J; bases unmatched to any gene: 9. The germline V gene encodes CDR1 MGHRA and CDR2 YSYEKL. The CDR3 sequence is 16 residues long.

In this sample, this clonotype turned up many times. This rearrangement joins TRBV24-1 to TRBJ2-3; D not certain. The CDR3 is 14 residues long. Trimming cost V 4 bases and J 0 bases, with 7 bases left between them. Looked up from germline, CDR1 is KGHDR and CDR2 is SFDVKD. The CDR3: CATSETPSTDTQYF. In nucleotides, the CDR3 is TGTGCCACCAGTGAAACGCCTAGCACAGATACGCAGTATTTT.

This clonotype was seen at least ten times. The chain joins TRBV15 to TRBJ2-1; TRBD1 or TRBD2 may be the D gene (7 bases each). V lost 0 bases, J lost 6 bases, and 15 bases lay in between. This CDR3 has 16 residues. Looked up from germline, CDR1 is LNHNV and CDR2 is YYDKDF (reference sequence). Here the CDR3 DNA reads TGTGCCACCAGCAGAGATGGGCAGGGGGAGGGCAATGAGCAGTTCTTC. Translation: CATSRDGQGEGNEQFF.

The V gene is TRBV27, the J gene TRBJ2-3; no firm D call. The germline CDR1 and CDR2 sequences are MNHEY and SMNVEV (reference sequence). The ends were cut back, 5 bases at V and 1 base at J, with 7 bases in the middle. CDR3 length: 13 residues. The CDR3 sequence: CASSVRGTDTQYF. The CDR3, as DNA: TGTGCCAGCAGTGTAAGGGGCACAGATACGCAGTATTTT.

This chain links TRBV12-3 or TRBV12-4 with TRBJ1-3, with D tentatively TRBD1 (5 bases). V lost 6 bases and J 3 bases, leaving 12 bases between the germline ends. This CDR3 has 14 amino acids. The CDR3 DNA sequence: TGTGCCAGCAGGAACGACAGATTTGGAAACACCATATATTTT. Encoded protein: CASRNDRFGNTIYF.

In the case of this clonotype: One end of the junction fails to match germline, which may point to a read error. The chain has TRBV7-9 and TRBJ2-5; D unclear. There are 15 residues in the CDR3. The germline V gene has CDR1 SEHNR and CDR2 FQNEAQ (reference sequence). In DNA form, the CDR3 reads TGTGCCAGCAGCTTAGCTAGACCGAACCAAGGGACCCAGTACTTC. This sequence encodes CASSLARPNQGTQYF.

This clonotype showed up many times. The chain carries TRBV6-1 and TRBJ1-2; D is ambiguous. V lost 3 bases to trimming and J lost 3 bases, with 8 bases between them. Germline loops: CDR1 MNHNS, CDR2 SASEGT. This CDR3 is built from 13 residues. This CDR3 reads CASSDREYYGYTF. The CDR3 coding sequence is TGTGCCAGCAGTGACCGGGAGTACTATGGCTACACCTTC.

Ten or more counts support this clonotype. This chain joins TRBV12-3 or TRBV12-4 and TRBJ1-1; 8 bases are shared with TRBD1. The CDR3 has 16 amino acids. V shed 6 bases, J shed 0 bases, and the junction held 9 bases outside the gene matches. CDR3 amino acids: CASRQGTGYLNTEAFF. For the CDR3, the DNA is TGTGCCAGCAGACAAGGGACAGGATACTTGAACACTGAAGCTTTCTTT.

The chain combines TRBV20-1 with TRBJ1-4; possibly TRBD1 for D (6 bases). CDR1 and CDR2 (germline): DFQATT, SNEGSKA (reference sequence). This CDR3 contains 13 residues. The V end lost 3 bases, the J end lost 6 bases, and 11 bases lay between the germline ends. The CDR3 nucleotides read TGCAGTGCTAGTTCGGGGGCGGATGAAAAACTGTTTTTT. This sequence encodes CSASSGADEKLFF.

The chain links TRBV3-1 to TRBJ2-2, with 7 bases matching TRBD2. The CDR3 contains 12 residues. Germline V gene lookup returns CDR1 LGHDT and CDR2 YNNKEL (reference sequence). Trimming cost V 5 bases and J 7 bases; bases outside gene matches: 1. CDR3: CASSWEGGELFF. The CDR3 DNA sequence: TGTGCCAGCAGCTGGGAGGGCGGGGAGCTGTTTTTT.